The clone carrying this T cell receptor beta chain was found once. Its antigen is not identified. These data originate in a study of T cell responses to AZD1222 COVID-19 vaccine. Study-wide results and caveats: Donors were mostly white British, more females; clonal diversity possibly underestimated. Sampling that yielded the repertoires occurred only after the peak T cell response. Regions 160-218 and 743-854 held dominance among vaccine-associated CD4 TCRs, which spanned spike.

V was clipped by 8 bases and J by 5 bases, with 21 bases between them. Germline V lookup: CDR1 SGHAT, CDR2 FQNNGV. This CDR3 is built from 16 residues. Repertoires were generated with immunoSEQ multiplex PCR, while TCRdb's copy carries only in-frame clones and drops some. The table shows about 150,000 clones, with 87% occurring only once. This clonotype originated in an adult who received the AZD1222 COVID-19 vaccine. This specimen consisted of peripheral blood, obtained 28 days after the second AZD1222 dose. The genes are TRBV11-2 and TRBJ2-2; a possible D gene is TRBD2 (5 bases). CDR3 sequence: CASQQLIGRGTGELFF. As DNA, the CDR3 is TGTGCCAGCCAACAGCTTATCGGGCGCGGGACCGGGGAGCTGTTTTTT.